This T cell receptor beta chain originates from a study of blood T cell repertoires in COVID-19. Study overall: Acute and convalescent COVID-19 samples came from the United States, Italy and Spain. Sources were T cells, B-cell-depleted T cells, or PBMCs; the material itself was cDNA or gDNA.

This CDR3 has 15 residues. Germline CDR1 reads LNHDA; CDR2 reads SQIVND (reference sequence). V lost 8 bases to trimming and J lost 3 bases; unmatched junction nucleotides: 10. Per the authors' pipeline: Amplified reference gene primers provided the basis for estimating nucleated cell counts. Data came from immunoSEQ multiplex PCR; TCRdb stores just in-frame clones and leaves some out. Clone size and the V and J calls come from that table; the DNA yielded D and trimming. Found here are under 200,000 clones, about 88% of them singletons; the top ten hold about 2.1%. Sequencing was carried out using peripheral blood. This clonotype was obtained from a man aged 70-80 years with active or convalescent COVID-19. V is TRBV19 and J is TRBJ2-3; TRBD1 agrees at 8 bases. The CDR3 loop is CASSSGQGWTDTQYF. CDR3 bases: TGTGCCAGTTCGAGCGGACAGGGTTGGACAGATACGCAGTATTTT. Supplemented by reference TRBV19 and TRBJ2-3, the full variable domain reads DGGITQSPKYLFRKEGQNVTLSCEQNLNHDAMYWYRQDPGQGLRLIYYSQIVNDFQKGDIAEGYSVSREKKESFPLTVTSAQKNPTAFYLCASSSGQGWTDTQYFGPGTRLTVL.